This T cell receptor (beta chain) was captured by sequencing in a study of glioma-infiltrating T cells. Overall study context: Target coverage was roughly 4- to 10-fold for about a million blood T cells.

V was pared by 3 bases and J by 0 bases, with 17 bases between. The CDR3 has 17 amino acids. CDR1 and CDR2 (germline): DFQATT, SNEGSKA (reference sequence). The iRepertoire nested amplicon-rescue multiplex PCR amplified TCR alpha and beta CDR3s from RNA. One entry per CDR3 protein, called by TCRdb with MiXCR from the multiplex PCR reads. The sample comprises about 400,000 distinct CDR3 sequences, 35% to 45% of which are singletons, and approximately 12% rests with the top ten. The clonotype comes from a human donor with low-grade glioma or glioblastoma, undergoing nonglioma brain surgery, or in good health (not recorded which). Sequenced input: glioma tissue, nonneoplastic brain tissue, or PBMCs (not recorded which). The chain recombines TRBV20-1 with TRBJ2-2; D is perhaps TRBD1 or TRBD2 (6 bases each). The CDR3 region has the DNA TGCAGTGCTAGCCAGGGGTCGGGGGCCCCGAACACCGGGGAGCTGTTTTTT. Translating it yields CSASQGSGAPNTGELFF.